The 11 T cell receptor beta chains reported below all come from one sample, sequenced in a study of T-cell memory formation after mild COVID-19. MiXCR, run by TCRdb on the 5' RACE reads, gives a single entry per CDR3 protein. The sample has a few hundred thousand distinct CDR3 sequences, 20% to 25% seen once. The sample was PBMCs or a T cell subset sorted from them (not recorded which). All receptors come from an adult woman who had mild COVID-19 (a few samples of this study predate the infection). Cell type and time point are not known.

This chain links TRBV4-1 with TRBJ2-5, with D possibly called TRBD1 or TRBD2 (5 bases each). This CDR3 is built from 17 residues. Trimming pared 1 base from V and 5 bases from J, leaving 20 bases between. Germline loops: CDR1 MGHRA, CDR2 YSYEKL. CDR3 sequence (DNA): TGCGCCAGCAGCCAAGGAGGGGCAGGCTCTCGGAGGGAGACCCAGTACTTC. Amino acids: CASSQGGAGSRRETQYF.

This clonotype appeared a few times. This sequence joins TRBV11-2 and TRBJ2-1, with a possible D match to TRBD1 (6 bases). Trimming removed 10 bases at V and 8 bases at J, with 15 bases between. CDR1 and CDR2 from the germline V gene are SGHAT and FQNNGV. The CDR3 is made up of 12 amino acids. CDR3 nucleotide sequence: TGTGCCATTCAGTCAGGGGTCCATGAGCAGTTCTTC. Protein product: CAIQSGVHEQFF. The full variable domain, its missing parts supplied by reference TRBV11-2 and TRBJ2-1, is EAGVAQSPRYKIIEKRQSVAFWCNPISGHATLYWYQQILGQGPKLLIQFQNNGVVDDSQLPKDRFSAERLKGVDSTLKIQPAKLEDSAVYLCAIQSGVHEQFFGPGTRLTVL.

This clonotype turned up a few times. The CDR3 sequence is CASSLGHFREETQYF. CDR3 nucleotide sequence: TGTGCCAGCAGTTTGGGGCACTTTAGGGAAGAGACCCAGTACTTC. This rearrangement joins TRBV12-3 or TRBV12-4 to TRBJ2-5, with D possibly matching TRBD1 (5 bases). The CDR3 covers 15 residues. Deletions cut 3 bases from V and 3 bases from J, with 14 bases between.

The sample holds a few counts of this clonotype. J is TRBJ2-1 and V is TRBV24-1; D possibly matches TRBD1 or TRBD2 (5 bases each). CDR3 length equals 14 residues. Germline CDR1 KGHDR, CDR2 SFDVKD. V gave up 1 base and J gave up 6 bases, with 9 bases separating them. The CDR3 region is CATSDFLGTNEQFF. CDR3 DNA sequence: TGTGCCACCAGTGATTTTTTAGGGACCAATGAGCAGTTCTTC.

The rearrangement links TRBV9 to TRBJ2-5; no clear D gene. V was cut by 1 base and J by 5 bases, with 12 bases left in between. The CDR3 runs 14 residues. Germline CDR1 and CDR2: SGDLS and YYNGEE. CDR3 in DNA: TGTGCCAGCAGCGTACAGGCCGTCGGGGAGACCCAGTACTTC. This codes for CASSVQAVGETQYF. Full variable domain (outside the CDR3, taken from reference TRBV9 and TRBJ2-5): DSGVTQTPKHLITATGQRVTLRCSPRSGDLSVYWYQQSLDQGLQFLIQYYNGEERAKGNILERFSAQQFPDLHSELNLSSLELGDSALYFCASSVQAVGETQYFGPGTRLLVL.

DNA for the CDR3: TGTGCCAGCAGCGTAATGGGGGGCACAGTCAGGGAGACCCAGTACTTC. Its translation: CASSVMGGTVRETQYF. The chain carries TRBV7-3 and TRBJ2-5; D might be TRBD1 or TRBD2, each matching 6 bases. This CDR3 is 16 amino acids long. V lost 5 bases and J 5 bases, leaving 21 bases between the germline ends. From germline, CDR1 is SGHTA and CDR2 FQGTGA.

This sequence joins TRBV18 and TRBJ2-1; 8 bases fit TRBD1. Per the germline V gene, CDR1 is KGHSH and CDR2 is LQKENI. The V and J ends lost 1 base and 9 bases, in that order; junction bases with no gene match: 11. The CDR3 is 16 residues long. CDR3: CASSPLSGTGSREQFF. The CDR3 DNA reads as TGTGCCAGCTCACCACTTTCCGGGACAGGATCTCGTGAGCAGTTCTTC.

This clonotype has ten or more counts. This chain joins TRBV7-3 and TRBJ2-2, with 8 bases identical to TRBD2. Germline-derived CDR1 and CDR2 are SGHTA and FQGTGA. This CDR3 has 15 amino acids. V was clipped by 5 bases and J by 3 bases; unmatched bases: 5. CDR3 in amino acids: CASSPGLGDTGELFF. As DNA, the CDR3 is TGTGCCAGCAGCCCGGGACTAGGAGACACCGGGGAGCTGTTTTTT. Full variable domain (missing parts from reference TRBV7-3 and TRBJ2-2): GAGVSQTPSNKVTEKGKYVELRCDPISGHTALYWYRQSLGQGPEFLIYFQGTGAADDSGLPNDRFFAVRPEGSVSTLKIQRTERGDSAVYLCASSPGLGDTGELFFGEGSRLTVL.

The chain is built from TRBV29-1 and TRBJ2-3, with 8 bases that match TRBD2. The junction had 6 bases not matched to a gene; V was cut back by 2 bases and J by 2 bases. Germline loops: CDR1 SQVTM, CDR2 ANQGSEA. The CDR3 sequence is 15 residues long. CDR3 sequence reads: CSVEYTSGLTDTQYF. The CDR3 DNA follows: TGCAGCGTTGAATACACTAGCGGCCTCACAGATACGCAGTATTTT.

This clonotype was observed a handful of times. CDR3 region: CASSFGQGETQYF. DNA for the CDR3: TGTGCCAGCAGTTTCGGACAGGGTGAGACCCAGTACTTC. The rearrangement links TRBV12-3 or TRBV12-4 to TRBJ2-5, with 8 nucleotides matching TRBD1. The V segment lost 3 bases and the J segment 5 bases; nucleotides outside the gene matches: 2. The CDR3 spans 13 residues.

In its sample, this clonotype was seen a few times. Written as DNA, the CDR3 is TGTGCCAGCAGCCCAGATGGGACAGGGTACTACAATGAGCAGTTCTTC. It encodes CASSPDGTGYYNEQFF. The genes are TRBV7-2 and TRBJ2-1, with 9 nucleotides matching TRBD1. V trimming: 5 bases; J trimming: 3 bases; junction bases outside the gene matches: 8. The germline V gene has CDR1 SGHTA and CDR2 FQGNSA. The CDR3 extends over 16 amino acids. Filled out from reference TRBV7-2 and TRBJ2-1, the complete variable domain reads GAGVSQSPSNKVTEKGKDVELRCDPISGHTALYWYRQSLGQGLEFLIYFQGNSAPDKSGLPSDRFSAERTGGSVSTLTIQRTQQEDSAVYLCASSPDGTGYYNEQFFGPGTRLTVL.